The T cell receptor (beta chain) under discussion was sequenced for a study of blood T cell repertoires in COVID-19. Study details: Samples came from the United States, Italy and Spain, spanning acute and convalescent COVID-19. T cells, B-cell-depleted T cells, or PBMCs provided the cDNA or gDNA that served as material.

After removal of 3 bases from V and 9 bases from J, the junction contained 5 bases not matched to a gene. The CDR3 is 13 amino acids. Looked up from germline, CDR1 is KGHSH and CDR2 is LQKENI. This clone was counted a single time. Per the original data handling: Amplifying reference gene primers gave estimates of nucleated cell counts. The assay was immunoSEQ multiplex PCR, and TCRdb's table has in-frame clones only and misses some. That table furnishes V, J and clone size, whereas the DNA furnished D and trimming. The repertoire has 80,000 to 100,000 clones, 81% of them found once; the top ten carry about 4.2%.

This TCR was sampled from a man aged 60 to 69 with acute or convalescent COVID-19. The V and J genes are TRBV18 and TRBJ2-1; 7 positions match TRBD1. Sequenced material: peripheral blood. The CDR3, as DNA: TGTGCCAGCTCACCGGATTCAGGGGGTGAGCAGTTCTTC. It codes for CASSPDSGGEQFF.